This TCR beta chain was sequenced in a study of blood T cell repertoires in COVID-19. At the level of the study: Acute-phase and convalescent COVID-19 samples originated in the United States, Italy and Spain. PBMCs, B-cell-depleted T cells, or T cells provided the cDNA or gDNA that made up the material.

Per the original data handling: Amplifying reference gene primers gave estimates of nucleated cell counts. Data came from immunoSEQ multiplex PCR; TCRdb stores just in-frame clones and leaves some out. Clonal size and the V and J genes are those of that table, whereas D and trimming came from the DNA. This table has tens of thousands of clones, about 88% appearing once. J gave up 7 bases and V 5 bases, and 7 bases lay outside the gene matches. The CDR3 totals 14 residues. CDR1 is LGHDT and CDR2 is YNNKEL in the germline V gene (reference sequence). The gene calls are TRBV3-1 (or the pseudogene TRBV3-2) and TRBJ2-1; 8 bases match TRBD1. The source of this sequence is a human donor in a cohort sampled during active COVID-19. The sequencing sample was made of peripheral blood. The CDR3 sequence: CASSVRTGGNEQFF. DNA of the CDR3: TGTGCCAGCAGCGTTAGAACAGGGGGGAATGAGCAGTTCTTC.